These 19 T cell receptor beta chains were sequenced from one sample in a study of stem cell transplantation in POMP-related autoinflammatory disease. The table came from immunoSEQ multiplex PCR; TCRdb's copy has only in-frame clones and leaves some out. The data hold about 1,400 clones, with around 80% observed a single time. Sequencing input: CD8+ T cells from PBMCs. These receptors came from a human donor in good health.

J is TRBJ2-5 and V is TRBV5-1; TRBD2 matches 7 bases. Germline V gene data show CDR1 as SGHRS and CDR2 as YFSETQ. V dropped 1 base and J dropped 4; count of bases not matched to a gene: 7. This CDR3 is 15 amino acids long. The CDR3: CASSLYGGKGETQYF. CDR3 in DNA: TGCGCCAGCAGCTTGTACGGGGGGAAAGGAGAGACCCAGTACTTC.

The chain combines TRBV6-5 with TRBJ1-1, with D possibly being TRBD1 (5 bases). Germline V CDR1 and CDR2: MNHEY, SVGAGI. V lost 4 bases, J lost 1 base, and 16 bases lay in between. The length of the CDR3 is 16 residues. The CDR3 nucleotides read TGTGCCAGCAGTTTAAACCCGGGACCTGAGAACACTGAAGCTTTCTTT. Amino acids: CASSLNPGPENTEAFF.

This clone was seen only a few times. The CDR3 spells CASSTLTGESAEAFF. The CDR3 region has the DNA TGTGCCAGTAGTACCCTGACAGGGGAATCTGCTGAAGCTTTCTTT. The V gene is TRBV19, the J gene TRBJ1-1; 8 positions match TRBD1. V gave up 4 bases and J gave up 6 bases; unmatched junction bases: 10. Germline V gene lookup returns CDR1 LNHDA and CDR2 SQIVND (reference sequence). The CDR3 is 15 residues long.

The chain employs TRBV18 and TRBJ2-2; no firm D call. CDR1 and CDR2 (germline): KGHSH, LQKENI. The CDR3 contains 15 residues. V was cut by 0 bases and J by 4 bases, with 9 bases left in between. DNA for the CDR3: TGTGCCAGCTCACCACCAGGTACTTCCACCGGGGAGCTGTTTTTT. Translating it yields CASSPPGTSTGELFF.

The chain recombines TRBV15 with TRBJ1-2; 12 bases map to TRBD1. The CDR3 extends over 17 amino acids. The ends lost 1 base at V and 8 bases at J; junction bases unmatched: 11. Germline assignment: CDR1 LNHNV and CDR2 YYDKDF (reference sequence). CDR3 amino acids: CATSRGGQGARTGGYTF. As DNA, the CDR3 is TGTGCCACCAGCAGAGGGGGACAGGGGGCGCGTACGGGAGGCTACACCTTC.

The chain joins TRBV4-1 to TRBJ2-1; 12 positions match TRBD2. This CDR3 is built from 18 residues. V shed 3 bases, J shed 4 bases, and the junction held 10 bases outside the gene matches. Germline V gene lookup returns CDR1 MGHRA and CDR2 YSYEKL. CDR3: CASSQISPTSGGYNEQFF. Written as DNA, the CDR3 is TGCGCCAGCAGCCAGATTTCCCCCACTAGCGGGGGGTACAATGAGCAGTTCTTC.

The chain recombines TRBV5-5 with TRBJ2-1; tentatively, D is TRBD2 (5 bases). Germline V CDR1 and CDR2: SGHKS, YYEKEE (reference sequence). V was clipped by 0 bases and J by 8 bases, with 9 bases between them. The CDR3 runs to 13 residues. The CDR3 DNA follows: TGTGCCAGCAGCTTGGATTTGAGGGATGAGCAGTTCTTC. The encoded protein is CASSLDLRDEQFF.

This clone was observed once. The rearrangement links TRBV4-3 to TRBJ2-3, with 8 bases that match TRBD1. The V gene end was trimmed by 0 bases and the J gene end by 0 bases; junction bases not matched to a gene: 5. The CDR3 covers 17 residues. Germline-derived CDR1 and CDR2 are LGHNA and YSLEER. The CDR3: CASSQEGRGRSTDTQYF. The CDR3 coding sequence is TGCGCCAGCAGCCAAGAGGGCAGGGGGCGTAGCACAGATACGCAGTATTTT.

The chain employs TRBV4-2 and TRBJ1-3; 7 bases fit TRBD1. The trim removed 4 bases at V and 2 bases at J, leaving 2 bases unmatched. The CDR3 has 14 amino acids. From germline, CDR1 is LGHNA and CDR2 YNFKEQ. Here the CDR3 DNA reads TGTGCCAGCAGCCCAACAGGGGCTGGAAACACCATATATTTT. Amino acids: CASSPTGAGNTIYF.

The chain recombines TRBV4-1 with TRBJ2-7; D is unresolved. Trimming stripped 3 bases from V and 3 bases from J, with 18 bases between. CDR1 is MGHRA, CDR2 YSYEKL, per germline. This CDR3 has 16 residues. The CDR3 bases are TGCGCCAGCAGCCACCCGCGCCCGGGCAGCGTCTACGAGCAGTACTTC. As protein: CASSHPRPGSVYEQYF.

The chain uses TRBV11-3 and TRBJ2-1; possible D gene TRBD1, 7 bases. The CDR3 spans 16 residues. Germline V gene lookup returns CDR1 SGHNT and CDR2 YENEEA. The V end was cut by 1 base, the J end by 7 bases, with 17 bases between. The CDR3 DNA sequence: TGTGCCAGCAGCTTAGGAGGAGGGGGCCTGGGGAATGAGCAGTTCTTC. Encoded protein: CASSLGGGGLGNEQFF.

The chain uses TRBV14 and TRBJ2-7, with TRBD1 identical over 8 bases. With V trimmed by 0 bases and J by 7 bases, 5 bases remained unmatched. The CDR3 loop spans 14 amino acids. Germline V gene data show CDR1 as SGHDN and CDR2 as FVKESK. CDR3 nucleotide sequence: TGTGCCAGCAGCCAAGAGTACAGGGGGTCGGAGCAGTACTTC. This sequence encodes CASSQEYRGSEQYF.

This clone has just one count. This rearrangement joins TRBV5-1 to TRBJ2-5, with D perhaps matching TRBD1 (6 bases). CDR3 length equals 15 residues. Trimming removed 0 bases at V and 1 base at J, with 10 bases between. Germline V gene data show CDR1 as SGHRS and CDR2 as YFSETQ. The CDR3 loop is CASSLASDSQETQYF. The CDR3 DNA reads as TGCGCCAGCAGCTTGGCTTCGGACAGCCAAGAGACCCAGTACTTC.

The chain combines TRBV29-1 with TRBJ2-7; weak D call: TRBD2 (6 bases). Germline-derived CDR1 and CDR2 are SQVTM and ANQGSEA. CDR3 length equals 12 residues. V shed 3 bases and J shed 6 bases, with 12 bases lying between them. CDR3 DNA: TGCAGCGTTGATGGGGGGAATAGCGAGCAGTACTTC. Its protein is CSVDGGNSEQYF.

The rearrangement uses TRBV4-1 and TRBJ2-7; 8 nucleotides match TRBD2. V lost 2 bases and J lost 3; bases outside the gene matches: 9. This CDR3 has 16 residues. Germline V gene sequence: CDR1 MGHRA, CDR2 YSYEKL. This chain's CDR3 is CASSQKGGGNVYEQYF. The CDR3 DNA reads as TGCGCCAGCAGCCAAAAGGGCGGGGGGAACGTCTACGAGCAGTACTTC.

The chain combines TRBV4-1 with TRBJ1-1; D gene ambiguous. Germline V lookup: CDR1 MGHRA, CDR2 YSYEKL. This CDR3 spans 11 amino acids. With 0 bases removed from V and 4 bases from J, the gap between germline ends came to 0 bases. The CDR3: CASSQDTEAFF. For the CDR3, the DNA is TGCGCCAGCAGCCAAGACACTGAAGCTTTCTTT.

This clone was counted between two and nine times. Germline is not matched at one junction end, which may reflect a read error. The chain combines TRBV4-3 with TRBJ2-1, with TRBD1 matching over 7 bases. This CDR3 has 16 amino acids. The germline V gene has CDR1 LGHNA and CDR2 YSLEER. The CDR3 sequence is CASSKELTGRYNEQFF. Here the CDR3 DNA reads TGCGCCAGCAGCAAAGAGTTGACAGGGCGCTACAATGAGCAGTTCTTC.

This clone was seen more than once but under ten times. The chain couples TRBV11-3 to TRBJ2-1; TRBD2 is a possible D gene (5 bases). The V and J ends lost 1 base and 5 bases respectively, with 12 bases between them. This CDR3 region has 15 residues. Germline-derived CDR1 and CDR2 are SGHNT and YENEEA. The DNA of the CDR3 is TGTGCCAGCAGCTTAGTAGGCGGGCCCAACAATGAGCAGTTCTTC. It encodes CASSLVGGPNNEQFF. Combining the CDR3 with reference TRBV11-3 and TRBJ2-1 gives the whole variable domain EAGVVQSPRYKIIEKKQPVAFWCNPISGHNTLYWYLQNLGQGPELLIRYENEEAVDDSQLPKDRFSAERLKGVDSTLKIQPAELGDSAVYLCASSLVGGPNNEQFFGPGTRLTVL.

The chain is built from TRBV25-1 and TRBJ1-6, with 8 bases aligning to TRBD1. Germline V lookup: CDR1 MGHDK, CDR2 SYGVNS. With 3 bases clipped from V and 10 bases from J, the junction kept 8 bases outside the gene matches. CDR3 length: 15 amino acids. This CDR3 is CASSDWGTGGSPLHF. The DNA of the CDR3 is TGTGCCAGCAGTGACTGGGGGACAGGAGGCTCACCCCTCCACTTT. The variable domain in full, with the rest retrieved from reference TRBV25-1 and TRBJ1-6, is EADIYQTPRYLVIGTGKKITLECSQTMGHDKMYWYQQDPGMELHLIHYSYGVNSTEKGDLSSESTVSRIRTEHFPLTLESARPSHTSQYLCASSDWGTGGSPLHFGNGTRLTVT.